The entry that follows covers one T cell receptor beta chain sequence. Its specificity is not known. A read error is possible here, since a much larger clone lies one base away. This CDR3 spans 14 amino acids. Germline CDR1 MNHNS, CDR2 SASEGT. Unmatched junction bases numbered 5, after V lost 6 bases and J lost 1 base. This record belongs to a study of response to subunit inactivated influenza vaccine. The study's findings and limits: Each seasonal influenza vaccination, the authors suggested, recruits few new T cells.

TCRdb ran MiXCR on the RT-PCR reads and lists one entry per CDR3 protein. The sample holds 500,000 to 600,000 distinct CDR3 sequences, over 9.5% seen once. The rearrangement links TRBV6-1 to TRBJ1-2; 7 positions agree with TRBD1. The TCR originated in a man aged 50 to 59 who received an inactivated influenza vaccine. The source material was PBMCs from blood, sampled on the day of vaccination. DNA of the CDR3: TGTGCCAGCAGGACCGGGACAGTTAACTATGGCTACACCTTC. This encodes CASRTGTVNYGYTF.